The 28 T cell receptor beta chains given below trace back to one sample, sequenced in a study of OX40 agonist ivuxolimab in advanced cancers. Only in-frame clones appear in the TCRdb table, and some are missing; sequencing was by immunoSEQ multiplex PCR. The sample comprises 50,000 or so clones, nearly 80% of which are singletons, and 7.9% rests with the top ten. Sequenced here: CD4+ or CD8+ T cells sorted from blood, sampled in a trial of the OX40 agonist ivuxolimab. The origin of the receptors is an adult with an advanced solid tumor such as melanoma, head and neck, liver or kidney cancer.

The chain has TRBV6-1 and TRBJ2-1; TRBD2 is a possible D gene (6 bases). CDR1 MNHNS and CDR2 SASEGT come from the germline V gene. With 1 base removed from V and 10 bases from J, the gap between germline ends came to 17 bases. The CDR3 loop spans 15 amino acids. The CDR3 DNA is TGTGCCAGCAGTGAAGAACCAGCGGGCTACGACGAGCAGTTCTTC. Protein sequence: CASSEEPAGYDEQFF.

The chain couples TRBV19 to TRBJ2-7, with D uncertain. Matching the DNA end better, TRBJ2-5 makes the J call doubtful. Germline-derived CDR1 and CDR2 are LNHDA and SQIVND (reference sequence). The CDR3 loop spans 10 amino acids. CDR3: CATLGETQYF. The DNA of the CDR3 is TGTGCCACCCTGGGGGAGACCCAGTACTTC.

The rearrangement uses TRBV27 and TRBJ2-7; 9 bases are shared with TRBD1. CDR1 and CDR2 from the germline V gene are MNHEY and SMNVEV (reference sequence). The CDR3 loop spans 14 amino acids. V shed 6 bases, J shed 2 bases, and the junction held 5 bases outside the gene matches. In DNA, the CDR3 is TGTGCCAGCAGCTCACGGACAGGGGCCTACGAGCAGTACTTC. Translating it yields CASSSRTGAYEQYF.

This clone was counted a few times. CDR3 loop: CASSVEGGRTDTQYF. In DNA form, the CDR3 reads TGTGCCAGCAGCGTAGAGGGCGGGAGGACAGATACGCAGTATTTT. This chain links TRBV9 with TRBJ2-3; TRBD2 aligns across 8 bases. Trimming cost V 0 bases and J 3 bases; bases outside gene matches: 3. The CDR3 totals 15 residues. Per the germline V gene, CDR1 is SGDLS and CDR2 is YYNGEE.

The chain couples TRBV2 to TRBJ1-5, with 8 bases aligning to TRBD1. Trimming took 6 bases from V and 6 from J; bases not matched to a gene: 7. Germline CDR1 SNHLY, CDR2 FYNNEI. CDR3 size: 14 residues. In nucleotides, the CDR3 is TGTGCCAGCAGAGCGCAGGGGGCTGGTCAGCCCCAGCATTTT. This codes for CASRAQGAGQPQHF.

DNA for the CDR3: TGTGCCAGTAGTGGATTAACAATGAGGCAGTTCTTC. Protein product: CASSGLTMRQFF. V is TRBV19 and J is TRBJ2-1; D is uncertain. The CDR3 is 12 residues long. Trimming cost V 5 bases and J 12 bases, with 14 bases left between them. Germline V gives CDR1 LNHDA, CDR2 SQIVND (reference sequence).

This clone was seen a single time. V usage is TRBV5-4 and J usage is TRBJ2-6; D is unclear. This CDR3 is 16 amino acids long. V was cut by 1 base and J by 0 bases, with 8 bases left in between. Germline V gene lookup returns CDR1 SGHNT and CDR2 YYREEE (reference sequence). The CDR3 here is CASSLRFSSGANVLTF. The CDR3, as DNA: TGTGCCAGCAGCTTGAGGTTCAGCTCTGGGGCCAACGTCCTGACTTTC.

This clone was recorded a few times. The chain joins TRBV27 to TRBJ1-2; 9 bases match TRBD1. The CDR3 extends over 13 amino acids. Germline values: CDR1 MNHEY, CDR2 SMNVEV (reference sequence). V gave up 3 bases and J gave up 10 bases; unmatched junction bases: 6. Here the CDR3 DNA reads TGTGCCAGCAGTTTTGGGGGACAGGGTTACTACACCTTC. It is translated as CASSFGGQGYYTF.

As DNA, the CDR3 is TGTGCCAGCAGCGCCGGAGATGCTCCGGAGACCCAGTACTTC. Protein: CASSAGDAPETQYF. This chain joins TRBV9 and TRBJ2-5; D gene ambiguous. CDR1 is SGDLS, CDR2 YYNGEE, per germline. The V end was cut by 3 bases, the J end by 5 bases, with 14 bases between. The CDR3 has 14 residues.

The CDR3, as DNA: TGTGCCAGCAGCCGGGGGACAGAAGAACCCGTCCTGACTTTC. Protein product: CASSRGTEEPVLTF. The V gene is TRBV11-2, the J gene TRBJ2-6; D may be TRBD1 (7 bases). The CDR3 is 14 amino acids. The V gene lost 5 bases and the J gene lost 12 bases, with 17 bases spanning the gap. CDR1 is SGHAT and CDR2 is FQNNGV in the germline V gene.

This clone was seen a handful of times. The V call is TRBV18, the J call TRBJ2-7, with 8 bases fitting TRBD2. V dropped 3 bases and J dropped 3; count of bases not matched to a gene: 7. Germline values: CDR1 KGHSH, CDR2 LQKENI. The CDR3 length is 15 residues. The CDR3 region is CASSPPAGGNYEQYF. The CDR3 DNA sequence: TGTGCCAGCTCACCCCCCGCGGGGGGAAACTACGAGCAGTACTTC.

J is TRBJ2-7 and V is TRBV5-1, with D tentatively TRBD1 (5 bases). V gave up 4 bases and J gave up 3 bases, with 8 bases separating them. The CDR3 has 12 residues. The germline V gene encodes CDR1 SGHRS and CDR2 YFSETQ. CDR3 sequence (DNA): TGCGCCAGCAGCCCCGACAGCTACGAGCAGTACTTC. Protein sequence: CASSPDSYEQYF.

The V call is TRBV12-5, the J call TRBJ2-5, with a possible D match to TRBD2 (6 bases). Germline CDR1 and CDR2: LGHNT and FRNRAP. This CDR3 spans 14 amino acids. V lost 3 bases to trimming and J lost 5 bases, with 13 bases between them. CDR3 DNA sequence: TGTGCTAGTGGTTTAGGAGGGGCGCGTGAGACCCAGTACTTC. Encoded protein: CASGLGGARETQYF.

A few counts support this clone. The chain links TRBV7-2 to TRBJ2-7, with D tentatively TRBD1 (6 bases). V lost 4 bases and J lost 3, with 13 bases in between. CDR1 and CDR2 from the germline V gene are SGHTA and FQGNSA. The CDR3 has 14 amino acids. CDR3 DNA sequence: TGTGCCAGCAGCTCCTACCGGGACATCTACGAGCAGTACTTC. Translating it yields CASSSYRDIYEQYF.

This clone was observed at least ten times. The rearrangement joins TRBV2 to TRBJ2-7; either TRBD1 or TRBD2 may fit D (5 bases each). Between the trimmed V and J ends, which lost 6 bases and 6 bases, there was a span of 12 bases. This CDR3 has 12 residues. Germline loops: CDR1 SNHLY, CDR2 FYNNEI. CDR3 sequence: CASRGIGGEQYF. The DNA for the CDR3 is TGTGCCAGCAGAGGCATTGGGGGCGAGCAGTACTTC.

By share, this clone ranks as large. The V call is TRBV2, the J call TRBJ2-5, with D maybe TRBD2 (5 bases). V was shortened by 4 bases and J by 3 bases, with 6 bases between the two germline ends. The germline V gene has CDR1 SNHLY and CDR2 FYNNEI. This CDR3 contains 12 residues. This chain's CDR3 is CASSGEKETQYF. CDR3 nucleotides: TGTGCCAGCAGTGGGGAGAAAGAGACCCAGTACTTC.

The J gene is TRBJ1-2, the V gene TRBV6-1, with D possibly TRBD1 on 6 matching bases. The CDR3 is made up of 15 amino acids. CDR1 and CDR2 from the germline V gene are MNHNS and SASEGT. Deletions cut 5 bases from V and 4 bases from J, with 17 bases between. CDR3: CASSRPSTGIYGYTF. CDR3 nucleotide sequence: TGTGCCAGCAGTAGGCCAAGTACAGGGATCTATGGCTACACCTTC.

As for this clone: This specimen includes other DNA sequences encoding the same CDR3. The gene calls are TRBV7-2 and TRBJ2-5; D not certain. The CDR3 runs to 13 residues. The V and J ends lost 2 bases and 4 bases respectively, with 8 bases between them. In germline, CDR1 is SGHTA, CDR2 FQGNSA. The CDR3 sequence: CASSLSLGETQYF. In DNA form, the CDR3 reads TGTGCCAGCAGCTTAAGCCTGGGAGAGACCCAGTACTTC.

This clone has a single count. The chain joins TRBV5-1 to TRBJ1-5, with D unresolved. With 0 bases removed from V and 4 bases from J, the gap between germline ends came to 11 bases. Germline assignment: CDR1 SGHRS and CDR2 YFSETQ. The CDR3 consists of 15 residues. Here the CDR3 DNA reads TGCGCCAGCAGCTTGGACAACAGCCAAAATCAGCCCCAGCATTTT. Translated, it gives CASSLDNSQNQPQHF.

The chain links TRBV30 to TRBJ2-7; no clear D gene. Germline CDR1 GTSNPN, CDR2 SVGIG (reference sequence). Deletions cut 2 bases from V and 4 bases from J, with 12 bases between. The CDR3 covers 13 residues. The CDR3 sequence: CAWSRQKNYEQYF. The CDR3, as DNA: TGTGCCTGGAGTCGCCAGAAAAATTACGAGCAGTACTTC.

CDR3 nucleotide sequence: TGTGCCAGCAGCTCGAGACGTCACTCAGGGGAGCAGTACTTC. Its protein is CASSSRRHSGEQYF. The chain uses TRBV7-2 and TRBJ2-7; the D gene is possibly TRBD1 (5 bases). The V end was cut by 4 bases, the J end by 7 bases, with 17 bases between. The CDR3 has 14 amino acids. Germline V gene lookup returns CDR1 SGHTA and CDR2 FQGNSA.

The chain links TRBV18 to TRBJ2-5; weak D call: TRBD1 (6 bases). CDR3 length equals 14 residues. From germline, CDR1 is KGHSH and CDR2 LQKENI. V dropped 3 bases and J dropped 5 bases, with 13 bases sitting between them. The CDR3 here is CASSPRRGSETQYF. Here the CDR3 DNA reads TGTGCCAGCTCACCGCGCAGGGGCAGCGAGACCCAGTACTTC. Supplemented by reference TRBV18 and TRBJ2-5, the full variable domain reads NAGVMQNPRHLVRRRGQEARLRCSPMKGHSHVYWYRQLPEEGLKFMVYLQKENIIDESGMPKERFSAEFPKEGPSILRIQQVVRGDSAAYFCASSPRRGSETQYFGPGTRLLVL.

V usage is TRBV30 and J usage is TRBJ2-5; D is undetermined. The CDR3 contains 13 residues. The V gene's germline CDR1 is GTSNPN and CDR2 SVGIG (reference sequence). V was pared by 0 bases and J by 5 bases, with 10 bases between. CDR3 in amino acids: CAWSVRWAETQYF. CDR3 DNA sequence: TGTGCCTGGAGTGTACGGTGGGCGGAGACCCAGTACTTC. Combining the CDR3 with reference TRBV30 and TRBJ2-5 gives the whole variable domain SQTIHQWPATLVQPVGSPLSLECTVEGTSNPNLYWYRQAAGRGLQLLFYSVGIGQISSEVPQNLSASRPQDRQFILSSKKLLLSDSGFYLCAWSVRWAETQYFGPGTRLLVL.

This clone was seen just once. This sequence joins TRBV4-1 and TRBJ1-5; no firm D call. Between the trimmed V and J ends, which lost 0 bases and 0 bases, there was a span of 12 bases. CDR1 MGHRA and CDR2 YSYEKL come from the germline V gene. The CDR3 totals 17 residues. The CDR3 loop reads CASSQERADYSNQPQHF. The CDR3 DNA sequence: TGCGCCAGCAGCCAAGAGCGGGCAGATTATAGCAATCAGCCCCAGCATTTT.

This clone was found a few times. The rearrangement joins TRBV5-4 to TRBJ2-7; D call uncertain. Germline V gene data show CDR1 as SGHNT and CDR2 as YYREEE (reference sequence). The CDR3 has 12 residues. V lost 7 bases to trimming and J lost 4 bases, with 12 bases between them. The CDR3 spells CASWAVPYEQYF. DNA of the CDR3: TGTGCCAGCTGGGCCGTCCCGTACGAGCAGTACTTC.

This clone was counted once. The chain employs TRBV4-1 and TRBJ2-5; 16 nucleotides line up with TRBD2. This CDR3 has 17 residues. V lost 8 bases to trimming and J lost 1 base; unmatched junction nucleotides: 7. In germline, CDR1 is MGHRA, CDR2 YSYEKL. CDR3 loop: CASVGTSGRAGQETQYF. CDR3 bases: TGCGCCAGCGTCGGGACTAGCGGGAGGGCGGGCCAAGAGACCCAGTACTTC.

The chain joins TRBV18 to TRBJ2-7, with D perhaps matching TRBD2 (6 bases). CDR1 KGHSH and CDR2 LQKENI come from the germline V gene. The CDR3 spans 14 residues. V shed 3 bases and J shed 1 base, with 10 bases lying between them. CDR3 region: CASSPRGGSYEQYF. CDR3 coding DNA: TGTGCCAGCTCACCGCGTGGGGGGTCCTACGAGCAGTACTTC.

V usage is TRBV2 and J usage is TRBJ2-1; 9 bases line up with TRBD1. The CDR3 loop spans 13 amino acids. Trimming took 8 bases from V and 6 from J; bases not matched to a gene: 5. Per the germline V gene, CDR1 is SNHLY and CDR2 is FYNNEI. The CDR3 here is CASPGQGSNEQFF. The CDR3 DNA reads as TGTGCCAGCCCCGGACAGGGGAGCAATGAGCAGTTCTTC.